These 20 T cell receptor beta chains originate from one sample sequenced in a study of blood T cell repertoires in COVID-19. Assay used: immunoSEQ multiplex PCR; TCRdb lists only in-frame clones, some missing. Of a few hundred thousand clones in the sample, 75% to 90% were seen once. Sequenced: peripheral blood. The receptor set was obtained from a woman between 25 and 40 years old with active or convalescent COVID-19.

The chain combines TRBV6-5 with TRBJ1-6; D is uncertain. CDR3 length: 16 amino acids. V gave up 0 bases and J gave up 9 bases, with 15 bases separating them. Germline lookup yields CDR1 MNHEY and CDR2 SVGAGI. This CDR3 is CASSYSPGLGGSPLHF. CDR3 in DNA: TGTGCCAGCAGTTACTCTCCTGGCTTGGGAGGTTCACCCCTCCACTTT.

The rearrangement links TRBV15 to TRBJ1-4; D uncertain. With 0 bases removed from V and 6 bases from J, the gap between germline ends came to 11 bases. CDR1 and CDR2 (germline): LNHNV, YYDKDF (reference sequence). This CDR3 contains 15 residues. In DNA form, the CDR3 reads TGTGCCACCAGCAGAGACGGGAATCAAGATGAAAAACTGTTTTTT. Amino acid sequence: CATSRDGNQDEKLFF.

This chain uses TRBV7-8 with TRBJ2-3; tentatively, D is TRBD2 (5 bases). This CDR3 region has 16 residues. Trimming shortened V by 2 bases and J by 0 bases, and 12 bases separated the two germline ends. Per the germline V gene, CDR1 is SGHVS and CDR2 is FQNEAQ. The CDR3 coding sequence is TGTGCCAGCAGCTTATCTCCGAGGGCCAGCACAGATACGCAGTATTTT. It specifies CASSLSPRASTDTQYF.

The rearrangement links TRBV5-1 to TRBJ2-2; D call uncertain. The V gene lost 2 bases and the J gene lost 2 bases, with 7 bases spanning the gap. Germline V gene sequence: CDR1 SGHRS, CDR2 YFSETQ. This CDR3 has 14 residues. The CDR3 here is CASSLYSNTGELFF. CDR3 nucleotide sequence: TGCGCCAGCAGCTTATACTCAAACACCGGGGAGCTGTTTTTT. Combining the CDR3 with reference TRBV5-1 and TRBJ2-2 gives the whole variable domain KAGVTQTPRYLIKTRGQQVTLSCSPISGHRSVSWYQQTPGQGLQFLFEYFSETQRNKGNFPGRFSGRQFSNSRSEMNVSTLELGDSALYLCASSLYSNTGELFFGEGSRLTVL.

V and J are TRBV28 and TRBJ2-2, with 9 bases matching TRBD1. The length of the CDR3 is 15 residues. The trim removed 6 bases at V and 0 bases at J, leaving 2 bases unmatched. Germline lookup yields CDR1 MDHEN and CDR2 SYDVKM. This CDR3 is CASRRDRANTGELFF. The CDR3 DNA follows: TGTGCCAGCAGACGGGACAGGGCGAACACCGGGGAGCTGTTTTTT. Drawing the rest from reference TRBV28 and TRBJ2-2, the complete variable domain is DVKVTQSSRYLVKRTGEKVFLECVQDMDHENMFWYRQDPGLGLRLIYFSYDVKMKEKGDIPEGYSVSREKKERFSLILESASTNQTSMYLCASRRDRANTGELFFGEGSRLTVL.

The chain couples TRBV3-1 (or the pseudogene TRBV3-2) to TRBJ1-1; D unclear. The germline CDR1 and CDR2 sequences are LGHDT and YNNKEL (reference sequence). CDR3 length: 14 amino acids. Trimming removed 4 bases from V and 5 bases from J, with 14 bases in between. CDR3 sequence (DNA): TGTGCCAGCAGCCGCCAGGTGGCGGGAACTGAAGCTTTCTTT. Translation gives CASSRQVAGTEAFF.

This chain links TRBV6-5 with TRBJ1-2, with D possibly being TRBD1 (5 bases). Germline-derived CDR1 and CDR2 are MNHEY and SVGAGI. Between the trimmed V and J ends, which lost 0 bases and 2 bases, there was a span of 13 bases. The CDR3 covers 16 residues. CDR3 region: CASSYSTRTHNYGYTF. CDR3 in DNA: TGTGCCAGCAGTTACTCGACCAGGACACACAACTATGGCTACACCTTC.

The CDR3 bases are TGTGCCAGCACCCCTGCGGTTCTTCAGGGGGCAGATGGGGAGCTGTTTTTT. This sequence encodes CASTPAVLQGADGELFF. The rearrangement links TRBV7-8 to TRBJ2-2; 8 nucleotides match TRBD1. Germline lookup yields CDR1 SGHVS and CDR2 FQNEAQ. The length of the CDR3 is 17 residues. The V and J ends lost 7 bases and 8 bases, in that order; junction bases with no gene match: 18.

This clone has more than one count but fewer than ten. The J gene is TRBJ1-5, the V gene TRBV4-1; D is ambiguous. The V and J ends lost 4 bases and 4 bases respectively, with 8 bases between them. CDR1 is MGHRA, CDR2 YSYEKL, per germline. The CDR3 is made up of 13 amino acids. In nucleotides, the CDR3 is TGCGCCAGCAGCCCGTTTACAAATCAGCCCCAGCATTTT. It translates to CASSPFTNQPQHF.

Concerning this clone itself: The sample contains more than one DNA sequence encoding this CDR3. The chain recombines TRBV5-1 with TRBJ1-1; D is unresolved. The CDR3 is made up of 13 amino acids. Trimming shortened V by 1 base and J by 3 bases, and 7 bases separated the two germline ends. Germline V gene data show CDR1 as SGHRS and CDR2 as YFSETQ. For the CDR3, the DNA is TGCGCCAGCAGCTTGAAGCAGGACACTGAAGCTTTCTTT. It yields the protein CASSLKQDTEAFF.

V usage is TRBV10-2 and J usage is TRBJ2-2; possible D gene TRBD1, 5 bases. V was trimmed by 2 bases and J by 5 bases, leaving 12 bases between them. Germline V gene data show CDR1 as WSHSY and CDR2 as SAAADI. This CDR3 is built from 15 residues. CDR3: CASSEARARTGELFF. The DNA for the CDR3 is TGCGCCAGCAGTGAGGCCAGGGCGAGGACCGGGGAGCTGTTTTTT.

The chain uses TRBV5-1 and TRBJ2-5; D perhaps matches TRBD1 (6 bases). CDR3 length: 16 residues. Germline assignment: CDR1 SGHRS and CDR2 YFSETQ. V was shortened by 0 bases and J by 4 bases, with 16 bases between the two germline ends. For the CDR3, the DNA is TGCGCCAGCAGCTTGGAGGCAGGGGCGGTGGGAGAGACCCAGTACTTC. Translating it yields CASSLEAGAVGETQYF.

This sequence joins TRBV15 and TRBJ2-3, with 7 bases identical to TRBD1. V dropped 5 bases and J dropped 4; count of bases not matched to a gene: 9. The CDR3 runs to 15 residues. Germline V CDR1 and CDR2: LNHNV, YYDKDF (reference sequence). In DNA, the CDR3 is TGTGCCACCAGCGGCCACCAAGGGGGCGCAGATACGCAGTATTTT. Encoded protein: CATSGHQGGADTQYF.

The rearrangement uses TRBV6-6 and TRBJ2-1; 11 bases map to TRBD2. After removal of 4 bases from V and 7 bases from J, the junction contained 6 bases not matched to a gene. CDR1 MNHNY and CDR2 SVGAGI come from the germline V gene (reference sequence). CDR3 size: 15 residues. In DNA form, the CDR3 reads TGTGCCAGCAGTTCTTTAGCGGGGGGGTGGAATGAGCAGTTCTTC. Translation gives CASSSLAGGWNEQFF.

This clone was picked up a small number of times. The CDR3 is CASSTGTGTYEQYF. As DNA, the CDR3 is TGTGCCAGTAGTACCGGGACAGGAACCTACGAGCAGTACTTC. V is TRBV19 and J is TRBJ2-7, with 8 bases identical to TRBD1. V lost 4 bases, J lost 2 bases, and 4 bases stayed unmatched. Germline CDR1 LNHDA, CDR2 SQIVND (reference sequence). The CDR3 contains 14 residues. The whole variable domain, remainder taken from reference TRBV19 and TRBJ2-7, is DGGITQSPKYLFRKEGQNVTLSCEQNLNHDAMYWYRQDPGQGLRLIYYSQIVNDFQKGDIAEGYSVSREKKESFPLTVTSAQKNPTAFYLCASSTGTGTYEQYFGPGTRLTVT.

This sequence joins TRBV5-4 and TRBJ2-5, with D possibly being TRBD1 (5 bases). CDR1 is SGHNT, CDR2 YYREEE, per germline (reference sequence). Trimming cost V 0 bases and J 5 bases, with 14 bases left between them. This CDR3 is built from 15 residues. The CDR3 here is CASSLAGQGVETQYF. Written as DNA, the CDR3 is TGTGCCAGCAGCTTGGCCGGTCAGGGCGTTGAGACCCAGTACTTC.

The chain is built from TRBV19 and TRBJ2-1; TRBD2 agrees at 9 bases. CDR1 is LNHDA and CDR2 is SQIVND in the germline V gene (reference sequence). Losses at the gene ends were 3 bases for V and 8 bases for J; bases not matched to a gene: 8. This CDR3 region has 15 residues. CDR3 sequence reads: CASSMWRGGSDEQFF. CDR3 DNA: TGTGCCAGTAGTATGTGGCGGGGGGGATCGGATGAGCAGTTCTTC.

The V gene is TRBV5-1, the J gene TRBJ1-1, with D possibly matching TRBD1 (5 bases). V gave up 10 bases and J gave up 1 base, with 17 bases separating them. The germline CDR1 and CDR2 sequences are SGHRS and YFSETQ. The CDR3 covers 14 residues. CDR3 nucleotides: TGCGCCTCCCAAGCGGGGGTATCGAACACTGAAGCTTTCTTT. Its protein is CASQAGVSNTEAFF. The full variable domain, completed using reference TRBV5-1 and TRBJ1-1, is KAGVTQTPRYLIKTRGQQVTLSCSPISGHRSVSWYQQTPGQGLQFLFEYFSETQRNKGNFPGRFSGRQFSNSRSEMNVSTLELGDSALYLCASQAGVSNTEAFFGQGTRLTVV.

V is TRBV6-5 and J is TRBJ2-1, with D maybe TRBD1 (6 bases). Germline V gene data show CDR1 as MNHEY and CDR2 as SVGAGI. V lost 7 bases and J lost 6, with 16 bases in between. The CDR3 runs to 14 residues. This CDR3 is CASTDPAQGNEQFF. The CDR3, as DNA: TGTGCCAGCACCGACCCGGCACAGGGCAATGAGCAGTTCTTC.

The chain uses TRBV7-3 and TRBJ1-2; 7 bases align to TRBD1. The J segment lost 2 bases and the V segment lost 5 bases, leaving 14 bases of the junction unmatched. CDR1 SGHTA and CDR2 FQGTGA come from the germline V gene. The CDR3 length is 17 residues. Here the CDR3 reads CASSPTGLGRGNYGYTF. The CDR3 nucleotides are TGTGCCAGCAGCCCCACAGGTCTGGGCAGGGGGAACTATGGCTACACCTTC.